The 10 T cell receptor beta chains listed next were all sequenced from one sample in a study of radiation and T cells in renal cell carcinoma. Time point specified: baseline pretreatment blood. Regarding treatment: 15 Gy SBRT to primary tumor, nephrectomy 4 weeks later. Assay: immunoSEQ multiplex PCR; the TCRdb copy retains only in-frame clones and omits some. Here the sample spans some 150,000 clones, over 65% being singletons. This specimen was blood, taken from a patient whose treatment included radiotherapy and nephrectomy. These receptor sequences come from a woman aged 45-65 years with renal cell carcinoma.

In DNA form, the CDR3 reads TGTGCCACCAGCAGAGATAGGGGACAGGGTGGCTACACCTTC. This sequence encodes CATSRDRGQGGYTF. The V gene is TRBV15, the J gene TRBJ1-2, with TRBD1 matching 9 bases. V lost 0 bases and J lost 7; bases outside the gene matches: 3. The CDR3 is 14 amino acids. Germline V gives CDR1 LNHNV, CDR2 YYDKDF (reference sequence).

The genes are TRBV6-4 and TRBJ2-1, with TRBD2 matching 10 bases. V lost 4 bases, J lost 10 bases, and 7 bases stayed unmatched. From germline, CDR1 is MRHNA and CDR2 SNTAGT. The CDR3 length is 14 residues. CDR3 nucleotide sequence: TGTGCCAGCAGTGCGCTAGCGGGAGATACCGAGCAGTTCTTC. Its translation: CASSALAGDTEQFF.

For this clone: Other DNA sequences in the sample encode the same CDR3. J is TRBJ2-5 and V is TRBV5-4, with 7 bases lining up with TRBD2. The V gene end was trimmed by 0 bases and the J gene end by 5 bases; junction bases not matched to a gene: 1. There are 13 residues in the CDR3. Germline V gene data show CDR1 as SGHNT and CDR2 as YYREEE (reference sequence). CDR3 sequence (DNA): TGTGCCAGCAGCTTGGTGGGAGGGGAGACCCAGTACTTC. Translating it yields CASSLVGGETQYF. Full variable domain (outside the CDR3, taken from reference TRBV5-4 and TRBJ2-5): ETGVTQSPTHLIKTRGQQVTLRCSSQSGHNTVSWYQQALGQGPQFIFQYYREEENGRGNFPPRFSGLQFPNYSSELNVNALELDDSALYLCASSLVGGETQYFGPGTRLLVL.

The rearrangement links TRBV4-3 to TRBJ2-7; D is undetermined. V was cut by 0 bases and J by 4 bases, with 7 bases left in between. From germline, CDR1 is LGHNA and CDR2 YSLEER. CDR3 length: 13 residues. CDR3 residues: CASSQDRLYEQYF. CDR3 nucleotide sequence: TGCGCCAGCAGCCAAGATCGCTTGTACGAGCAGTACTTC.

This clone was observed a few times. The chain employs TRBV6-5 and TRBJ2-1, with 7 nucleotides matching TRBD2. The CDR3 runs 16 residues. Unmatched junction bases numbered 10, after V lost 0 bases and J lost 8 bases. Germline CDR1 is MNHEY and CDR2 is SVGAGI. The CDR3 DNA is TGTGCCAGCAGTTACTCGGCGGGAGTAATCTTCCATGAGCAGTTCTTC. It specifies CASSYSAGVIFHEQFF.

The chain couples TRBV30 to TRBJ1-3; the D gene is possibly TRBD1 (6 bases). V was clipped by 1 base and J by 0 bases, with 13 bases between them. The CDR3 loop spans 16 amino acids. Germline CDR1 and CDR2: GTSNPN and SVGIG (reference sequence). CDR3 region: CAWSDRDTSSGNTIYF. The CDR3 DNA reads as TGTGCCTGGAGTGATCGGGACACTAGCTCTGGAAACACCATATATTTT.

The chain links TRBV7-9 to TRBJ2-7; TRBD2 aligns across 7 bases. CDR3 size: 15 residues. Germline CDR1 SEHNR, CDR2 FQNEAQ (reference sequence). V was clipped by 5 bases and J by 6 bases; unmatched bases: 13. DNA for the CDR3: TGTGCCAGCAGCCCCCCGTTCCGGGCGGGAGTCGAGCAGTACTTC. This sequence encodes CASSPPFRAGVEQYF.

The chain couples TRBV30 to TRBJ1-6, with D hard to call. V lost 4 bases to trimming and J lost 10 bases, with 14 bases between them. Germline V CDR1 and CDR2: GTSNPN, SVGIG (reference sequence). The CDR3 sequence is 13 residues long. The CDR3 DNA is TGTGCCTGGACGGGCAGGCAGAGGTCACCCCTCCACTTT. The encoded protein is CAWTGRQRSPLHF.

The rearrangement uses TRBV7-2 and TRBJ1-5; 8 nucleotides agree with TRBD1. This CDR3 spans 14 amino acids. Germline CDR1 SGHTA, CDR2 FQGNSA. J gave up 3 bases and V 4 bases, and 2 bases lay outside the gene matches. CDR3 region: CASSSQGVNQPQHF. DNA for the CDR3: TGTGCCAGCAGCTCACAGGGGGTCAATCAGCCCCAGCATTTT.

V usage is TRBV7-9 and J usage is TRBJ1-2, with D unresolved. Trimming pared 5 bases from V and 2 bases from J, leaving 9 bases between. CDR1 SEHNR and CDR2 FQNEAQ come from the germline V gene (reference sequence). This CDR3 has 13 amino acids. In DNA, the CDR3 is TGTGCCAGCAGCCCGACGGTAAACTATGGCTACACCTTC. Amino acid sequence: CASSPTVNYGYTF.